This entry describes one T cell receptor (beta chain). Its matching antigen is unknown. CDR3-region Arm-PCR and iRepertoire HTBI primers produced the TCR beta libraries. TCRdb reprocessed the multiplex PCR reads via MiXCR and lists one record per CDR3 protein. The data hold 500,000 to 800,000 distinct CDR3 sequences, with about 30% observed a single time. This specimen belongs to a study of regulatory T cells in long-lasting Graves disease. Study details: Over 5 years on antithyroid drugs plus positive TSH receptor antibodies marked Graves' disease as persistent.

Time point of the sample: persistent/refractory GD, antithyroid drugs over 5 years with positive TRAb. Following extraction of RNA from PBMCs, that RNA was used to make the TCR library. Graves' disease diagnosis followed American Thyroid Association guidelines. General observations from the study: Exclusively peripheral blood, rather than thyroid tissue, was studied.

The TCR was taken from a female donor with Graves disease. The input for sequencing was peripheral blood mononuclear cells (PBMCs), taken when the disease was refractory, from a patient treated with antithyroid drugs.

As DNA, the CDR3 is TGTGCCAGCAGCCTTACAGGGGACTCTTTCTTT. This translates into CASSLTGDSFF. The chain couples TRBV13 to TRBJ1-1, with TRBD1 identical over 7 bases. The V gene end was trimmed by 5 bases and the J gene end by 12 bases; junction bases not matched to a gene: 6. The CDR3 covers 11 residues. Germline V gene sequence: CDR1 PRHDT, CDR2 FYEKMQ (reference sequence).